The source of this T cell receptor (beta chain) is a study of T cell responses to AZD1222 COVID-19 vaccine. With respect to this clone: As yet, its antigen is unknown.

General study findings and limits: Mapped onto spike, vaccine-associated CD4 TCRs spanned it and were dominant at 160-218 and 743-854. Clonal diversity was possibly underestimated, and white British individuals and females predominated among donors. Nearly half of spike-specific TCRs reportedly target unmutated variant regions.

Germline-derived CDR1 and CDR2 are SGHAT and FQNNGV. The CDR3 spans 13 residues. Trimming left V 5 bases short and J 7 bases short, with 9 bases between. This table comes from immunoSEQ multiplex PCR, and its TCRdb copy is limited to in-frame clones, with some not included. Of approximately 80,000 clones in the sample, under 95% are singletons; the top ten hold around 26%. The rearrangement links TRBV11-2 to TRBJ1-6, with D hard to call. This receptor was obtained from an adult who received the AZD1222 COVID-19 vaccine. The specimen comprised peripheral blood, sampled 28 days after the second AZD1222 dose. For the CDR3, the DNA is TGTGCCAGCAGCATAGGACTGAATTCACCCCTCCACTTT. The encoded protein is CASSIGLNSPLHF.